This entry lists 27 T cell receptor beta chains sequenced from one sample in a study of blood T cell repertoires in COVID-19. Data came from immunoSEQ multiplex PCR; TCRdb stores just in-frame clones and leaves some out. The table has approximately 360,000 clones, around 87% seen once; the top ten hold 6.5% to 7%. Source material: peripheral blood. The origin of the receptors is a man in his late teens or twenties with active or convalescent COVID-19.

This chain uses TRBV27 with TRBJ1-2; 7 positions match TRBD1. The germline CDR1 and CDR2 sequences are MNHEY and SMNVEV (reference sequence). This CDR3 contains 15 residues. The V gene end was trimmed by 2 bases and the J gene end by 4 bases; junction bases not matched to a gene: 7. CDR3 sequence reads: CASSLAVGQLYGYTF. The CDR3 coding sequence is TGTGCCAGCAGTTTAGCTGTGGGACAGCTCTATGGCTACACCTTC.

V gene TRBV10-3 combines with J gene TRBJ2-1, with 10 nucleotides matching TRBD2. The trim removed 4 bases at V and 12 bases at J, leaving 9 bases unmatched. CDR1 is ENHRY, CDR2 SYGVKD, per germline. The CDR3 extends over 14 amino acids. CDR3 DNA: TGTGCCATCAGTGGATTGGGACTAGCGAAGTTGCAGTTCTTC. Encoded protein: CAISGLGLAKLQFF.

V usage is TRBV7-2 and J usage is TRBJ1-5, with D possibly TRBD1 on 6 matching bases. Germline CDR1 reads SGHTA; CDR2 reads FQGNSA. The CDR3 loop spans 15 amino acids. The germline V and J ends were trimmed by 5 bases and 1 base, with 12 bases remaining between them. The DNA for the CDR3 is TGTGCCAGCAGCCCAACCGGGACAAGCAATCAGCCCCAGCATTTT. It yields the protein CASSPTGTSNQPQHF.

The V and J genes are TRBV28 and TRBJ2-7; 7 positions match TRBD1. J lost 1 base, V lost 3 bases, and 3 bases had no gene match. The CDR3 extends over 14 amino acids. Germline values: CDR1 MDHEN, CDR2 SYDVKM. CDR3 region: CASSFDRASYEQYF. The CDR3 region has the DNA TGTGCCAGCAGTTTCGACAGGGCTTCCTACGAGCAGTACTTC.

The chain joins TRBV30 to TRBJ1-5; 7 positions match TRBD1. This CDR3 spans 15 amino acids. Germline values: CDR1 GTSNPN, CDR2 SVGIG (reference sequence). Trimming took 3 bases from V and 3 from J; bases not matched to a gene: 8. DNA for the CDR3: TGTGCCTGGAGAGCCGGGACAGTAATCAATCAGCCCCAGCATTTT. It encodes CAWRAGTVINQPQHF.

The chain carries TRBV30 and TRBJ2-7; a possible D gene is TRBD1 (6 bases). With 0 bases removed from V and 4 bases from J, the gap between germline ends came to 10 bases. Germline assignment: CDR1 GTSNPN and CDR2 SVGIG (reference sequence). The CDR3 sequence is 13 residues long. Here the CDR3 DNA reads TGTGCCTGGAGTGTAATAGGGGGTTACGAGCAGTACTTC. Protein product: CAWSVIGGYEQYF.

V usage is TRBV14 and J usage is TRBJ2-2; 10 nucleotides align to TRBD1. This CDR3 has 16 amino acids. Germline V gene sequence: CDR1 SGHDN, CDR2 FVKESK. The ends lost 3 bases at V and 4 bases at J; junction bases unmatched: 5. The CDR3 loop reads CASSHDRGRITGELFF. The CDR3, as DNA: TGTGCCAGCAGCCACGACAGGGGGCGGATCACCGGGGAGCTGTTTTTT. Variable domain in full (rest from reference TRBV14 and TRBJ2-2): EAGVTQFPSHSVIEKGQTVTLRCDPISGHDNLYWYRRVMGKEIKFLLHFVKESKQDESGMPNNRFLAERTGGTYSTLKVQPAELEDSGVYFCASSHDRGRITGELFFGEGSRLTVL.

This sequence joins TRBV6-2 or TRBV6-3 and TRBJ2-3; 9 bases map to TRBD1. Germline CDR1 MNHEY, CDR2 SVGEGT. The CDR3 sequence is 12 residues long. J was trimmed by 10 bases and V by 6 bases; bases with no gene match: 5. DNA of the CDR3: TGTGCCAGCAGCGATACAGGGGGCGCGCAGTATTTT. Translating gives CASSDTGGAQYF.

The chain uses TRBV21-1 and TRBJ1-2; the D segment call TRBD1 is taken from the table without a DNA check. TRBV21-1 represents a pseudogene. This CDR3 has 13 residues. CDR3 residues: CASSKVQGIGYTF. Here the CDR3 DNA reads TGTGCCAGCAGCAAAGTACAGGGGATTGGCTACACCTTC.

This sequence joins TRBV10-3 and TRBJ2-7; D might be TRBD2 (6 bases). CDR1 is ENHRY, CDR2 SYGVKD, per germline. V was clipped by 2 bases and J by 2 bases, with 7 bases between them. The CDR3 consists of 13 residues. The CDR3 DNA is TGTGCCATCAGTGAGCGGGGGACCTACGAGCAGTACTTC. This encodes CAISERGTYEQYF.

The chain employs TRBV4-2 and TRBJ1-6, with D perhaps TRBD1 (5 bases). V gave up 1 base and J gave up 1 base, with 14 bases separating them. Germline assignment: CDR1 LGHNA and CDR2 YNFKEQ. The CDR3 spans 18 residues. The CDR3 protein is CASSQARGGGSYNSPLHF. The CDR3 DNA sequence: TGTGCCAGCAGCCAAGCTCGCGGGGGGGGGTCCTATAATTCACCCCTCCACTTT.

The chain combines TRBV7-6 with TRBJ2-7; D perhaps matches TRBD1 (6 bases). The CDR3 totals 17 residues. The germline gives CDR1 SGHVS, CDR2 FNYEAQ. Trimming shortened V by 5 bases and J by 2 bases, and 22 bases separated the two germline ends. The CDR3 spells CASSPGFVQGFAYEQYF. The CDR3 DNA reads TGTGCCAGCAGCCCAGGATTTGTACAGGGTTTTGCCTACGAGCAGTACTTC.

This chain connects TRBV6-5 to TRBJ1-5; the D gene is possibly TRBD1 (6 bases). The V end lost 5 bases, the J end lost 3 bases, and 11 bases lay between the germline ends. This CDR3 comprises 14 residues. CDR1 and CDR2 (germline): MNHEY, SVGAGI. The chain's CDR3 is CASSRQGHNQPQHF. CDR3 sequence (DNA): TGTGCCAGCAGTCGGCAGGGGCACAATCAGCCCCAGCATTTT.

About this clone itself: The same CDR3 also results from other DNA sequences found in this sample. The rearrangement links TRBV28 to TRBJ2-7, with 12 bases identical to TRBD2. In germline, CDR1 is MDHEN, CDR2 SYDVKM. CDR3 length: 12 residues. The V and J ends lost 9 bases and 5 bases, in that order; junction bases with no gene match: 2. Here the CDR3 reads CASRTSGDEQYF. DNA for the CDR3: TGTGCCAGTAGGACTAGCGGGGACGAGCAGTACTTC. Supplemented by reference TRBV28 and TRBJ2-7, the full variable domain reads DVKVTQSSRYLVKRTGEKVFLECVQDMDHENMFWYRQDPGLGLRLIYFSYDVKMKEKGDIPEGYSVSREKKERFSLILESASTNQTSMYLCASRTSGDEQYFGPGTRLTVT.

The J gene is TRBJ2-7, the V gene TRBV29-1; 9 positions match TRBD2. Germline assignment: CDR1 SQVTM and CDR2 ANQGSEA. V lost 4 bases to trimming and J lost 3 bases; unmatched junction nucleotides: 4. CDR3 size: 13 residues. The CDR3 DNA reads TGCAGCGTTGTTCCTAGCGGGGTCTACGAGCAGTACTTC. Amino acid sequence: CSVVPSGVYEQYF.

This chain joins TRBV28 and TRBJ1-4; D gene unclear. The V and J ends lost 1 base and 4 bases respectively, with 19 bases between them. Per germline, CDR1 MDHEN and CDR2 SYDVKM. The CDR3 runs 18 residues. The CDR3 coding sequence is TGTGCCAGCAGTTTATCTACCGGAGGGCGCGGTCGTAATGAAAAACTGTTTTTT. Amino acids: CASSLSTGGRGRNEKLFF.

CDR3 region: CASRKLTGLRGYTF. Here the CDR3 DNA reads TGTGCCAGCAGAAAACTGACAGGGTTAAGGGGCTACACCTTC. The chain couples TRBV27 to TRBJ1-2; 7 nucleotides match TRBD1. J lost 8 bases, V lost 6 bases, and 12 bases had no gene match. This CDR3 is built from 14 residues. Germline V gives CDR1 MNHEY, CDR2 SMNVEV (reference sequence).

Worth noting for this clone: Other DNA sequences of this sample code for an identical CDR3. The chain carries TRBV5-1 and TRBJ2-5, with D uncertain. CDR3 length: 12 residues. V dropped 4 bases and J dropped 1 base, with 5 bases sitting between them. In germline, CDR1 is SGHRS, CDR2 YFSETQ. CDR3 sequence: CASSLSQETQYF. The CDR3 DNA reads as TGCGCCAGCAGCCTGTCCCAAGAGACCCAGTACTTC.

The chain combines TRBV5-6 with TRBJ2-5; 9 positions agree with TRBD1. V was clipped by 0 bases and J by 6 bases; unmatched bases: 3. Germline assignment: CDR1 SGHDT and CDR2 YYEEEE. The CDR3 runs 14 residues. CDR3 coding DNA: TGTGCCAGCAGCTTGGTACAGGGGGCGAAGACCCAGTACTTC. This gives the protein CASSLVQGAKTQYF.

The rearrangement uses TRBV24-1 and TRBJ2-2, with TRBD2 identical over 8 bases. Per the germline V gene, CDR1 is KGHDR and CDR2 is SFDVKD. The length of the CDR3 is 16 residues. Trimming cost V 3 bases and J 7 bases; bases outside gene matches: 9. CDR3 sequence: CATSDVGGGRIGELFF. The CDR3 nucleotides read TGTGCCACCAGTGATGTAGGTGGCGGGAGGATCGGGGAGCTGTTTTTT.

This clone was seen a handful of times. The chain recombines TRBV4-3 with TRBJ2-3; 11 nucleotides align to TRBD2. This CDR3 region has 18 residues. CDR1 LGHNA and CDR2 YSLEER come from the germline V gene. The ends lost 0 bases at V and 6 bases at J; junction bases unmatched: 11. CDR3 nucleotide sequence: TGCGCCAGCAGCCAAGATAAGGTAGCGGGAGGGTTTTTGGATACGCAGTATTTT. Amino acids: CASSQDKVAGGFLDTQYF.

The rearrangement joins TRBV5-8 to TRBJ1-1; TRBD1 matches 10 bases. The junction had 5 bases not matched to a gene; V was cut back by 1 base and J by 5 bases. The germline gives CDR1 SGHTS, CDR2 YDEGEE. This CDR3 contains 15 residues. CDR3 amino acids: CASSLWGTGVTEAFF. The DNA of the CDR3 is TGTGCCAGCAGCTTGTGGGGGACAGGGGTAACTGAAGCTTTCTTT.

The genes are TRBV2 and TRBJ1-6, with D possibly being TRBD1 (5 bases). The CDR3 loop spans 12 amino acids. CDR1 and CDR2 (germline): SNHLY, FYNNEI. V was shortened by 8 bases and J by 7 bases, with 9 bases between the two germline ends. The CDR3 loop reads CASAQGNSPLHF. CDR3 in DNA: TGTGCCAGCGCCCAGGGAAATTCACCCCTCCACTTT.

The rearrangement uses TRBV2 and TRBJ1-1; D remains unclear. CDR1 is SNHLY and CDR2 is FYNNEI in the germline V gene. The CDR3 runs to 13 residues. Between the trimmed V and J ends, which lost 1 base and 8 bases, there was a span of 11 bases. The chain's CDR3 is CASSEGGGLEAFF. For the CDR3, the DNA is TGTGCCAGCAGTGAAGGGGGAGGGTTGGAAGCTTTCTTT.

This clone was seen a handful of times. J is TRBJ2-1 and V is TRBV2, with 9 nucleotides matching TRBD1. This CDR3 contains 15 residues. After removal of 4 bases from V and 4 bases from J, the junction contained 5 bases not matched to a gene. CDR1 SNHLY and CDR2 FYNNEI come from the germline V gene. Here the CDR3 reads CASSVDRGAYNEQFF. In DNA, the CDR3 is TGTGCCAGCAGTGTAGACAGGGGGGCTTACAATGAGCAGTTCTTC.

V usage is TRBV11-2 and J usage is TRBJ2-1; a weak D match, TRBD2 (5 bases). The germline gives CDR1 SGHAT, CDR2 FQNNGV. There are 13 residues in the CDR3. V dropped 5 bases and J dropped 10 bases, with 15 bases sitting between them. The CDR3 reads CASSEGPVREQFF. In DNA form, the CDR3 reads TGTGCCAGCAGCGAGGGCCCCGTACGCGAGCAGTTCTTC.

This clone showed up just once. J is TRBJ2-7 and V is TRBV2, with TRBD2 matching over 8 bases. Germline V gene sequence: CDR1 SNHLY, CDR2 FYNNEI. The CDR3 has 16 residues. Trimming at V came to 5 bases and at J to 0 bases, leaving 9 bases not matched to a gene. CDR3 coding DNA: TGTGCCAGCAGTTATTCCGGGGGGGATAGCTCCTACGAGCAGTACTTC. As protein: CASSYSGGDSSYEQYF.